The sequence of this TCR beta chain was determined in a study of early T cells in non-severe SARS-CoV-2 infection. Study at large: Sequencing input comprised bulk RNA from unsorted whole blood; chain pairing was not available.

Individual cDNA molecules each received unique molecular identifiers attached to them. TCRdb ran MiXCR on the 5' RACE reads and lists one entry per CDR3 protein. The sample yields roughly 99,000 distinct CDR3 sequences, roughly 12% seen once. About this clonotype itself: Its antigen is as yet unknown.

Study conclusions and caveats: The study's VDJdb matching favored anti-spike CD8 responses and missed private and CD4 specificities.

The ends lost 3 bases at V and 6 bases at J; junction bases unmatched: 6. The V gene's germline CDR1 is DFQATT and CDR2 SNEGSKA (reference sequence). There are 14 residues in the CDR3. The rearrangement links TRBV20-1 to TRBJ2-1, with TRBD2 matching 9 bases. The source is an adult who was a healthcare worker with PCR-confirmed SARS-CoV-2 infection or an uninfected control (not recorded which). The sequences come from whole blood, collected at baseline. DNA for the CDR3: TGCAGTGCTAGGGCTAGCGGGGAGGGCAATGAGCAGTTCTTC. This translates into CSARASGEGNEQFF.